Listed here is a single TCR beta chain. What it recognizes is unknown. This specimen comes from a study of T cell repertoires in cytomegalovirus infection. On the study more broadly: Shared public TCR beta signatures pointed to both CMV infection and a matching HLA type. Whole-study results and caveats: Summed frequency of shared TCR beta families picked out CMV carriers who also had the relevant HLA.

A single record per CDR3 protein comes from TCRdb applying MiXCR to the reads. The data show hundreds of thousands of distinct CDR3 sequences, 11% seen once. Germline lookup yields CDR1 LNHDA and CDR2 SQIVND (reference sequence). This CDR3 comprises 14 residues. The V and J ends lost 3 bases and 4 bases, in that order; junction bases with no gene match: 3. The receptor was derived from a human donor in good health (CMV status not recorded). Some clones in this sample may be carry-over from other donors' samples. The chain is built from TRBV19 and TRBJ1-1; 9 positions match TRBD1. Source material: PBMCs. CDR3: CASSMTTGGTEAFF. The DNA for the CDR3 is TGTGCCAGTAGTATGACGACAGGGGGCACTGAAGCTTTCTTT.